These 13 T cell receptor beta chains originate from one sample sequenced in a study of a mutant IDH1 vaccine in newly diagnosed glioma. Repertoires were generated with immunoSEQ multiplex PCR, while TCRdb's copy carries only in-frame clones and drops some. The data hold about 51,000 clones, with 70% to 80% observed a single time. Indicated time point: baseline, week 1 (first vaccination visit). Regarding treatment: pre-vaccination baseline after standard-of-care therapy. The source material was PBMCs, sampled from a glioma patient treated with radiotherapy, temozolomide or both. These receptors all come from a woman in her 40s with glioma.

The genes are TRBV14 and TRBJ2-3; TRBD2 matches at 9 bases. V lost 1 base to trimming and J lost 5 bases; unmatched junction nucleotides: 7. The CDR3 has 16 residues. Germline values: CDR1 SGHDN, CDR2 FVKESK. In nucleotides, the CDR3 is TGTGCCAGCAGCCAAGGGGGGACTAGCTGGAGAGATACGCAGTATTTT. Its translation: CASSQGGTSWRDTQYF.

The chain employs TRBV18 and TRBJ2-7, with 8 bases lining up with TRBD1. Germline assignment: CDR1 KGHSH and CDR2 LQKENI. After removal of 2 bases from V and 2 bases from J, the junction contained 2 bases not matched to a gene. The CDR3 length is 14 residues. Here the CDR3 reads CASSPGTGTYEQYF. DNA for the CDR3: TGTGCCAGCTCACCAGGGACAGGAACCTACGAGCAGTACTTC.

This chain links TRBV23-1 with TRBJ1-5; the match to TRBD1 covers 11 bases. TRBV23-1 is assigned to the ORF class and has an uncertain function. With 2 bases clipped from V and 3 bases from J, the junction kept 6 bases outside the gene matches. This CDR3 spans 17 amino acids. In DNA, the CDR3 is TGCGCCAGCAGTCAAACTCCGGACAGGGGGCACAATCAGCCCCAGCATTTT. Residues: CASSQTPDRGHNQPQHF.

This chain uses TRBV6-1 with TRBJ2-5; D ambiguous. Germline lookup yields CDR1 MNHNS and CDR2 SASEGT. This CDR3 contains 15 residues. Trimming cost V 5 bases and J 1 base, with 14 bases left between them. The chain's CDR3 is CASSPAGGVQETQYF. The CDR3 coding sequence is TGTGCCAGCAGTCCCGCTGGCGGAGTCCAAGAGACCCAGTACTTC.

The genes are TRBV6-5 and TRBJ1-3; D is perhaps TRBD1 (6 bases). The CDR3 is made up of 16 amino acids. V lost 0 bases and J lost 3, with 12 bases in between. Germline CDR1 reads MNHEY; CDR2 reads SVGAGI. The CDR3 DNA reads as TGTGCCAGCAGTTACTCAGGGGGAGTTGATGGAAACACCATATATTTT. Its translation is CASSYSGGVDGNTIYF.

The chain employs TRBV5-4 and TRBJ1-2; TRBD1 might be the D (6 bases). The V and J ends lost 2 bases and 7 bases respectively, with 21 bases between them. Germline lookup yields CDR1 SGHNT and CDR2 YYREEE (reference sequence). The CDR3 length is 16 residues. The CDR3 nucleotides read TGTGCCAGCAGCTTTAAGCCACAGCGGGACATAGGTGGCTACACCTTC. It codes for CASSFKPQRDIGGYTF.

The chain recombines TRBV9 with TRBJ2-3; D may match TRBD1 or TRBD2 (7 bases each). The germline CDR1 and CDR2 sequences are SGDLS and YYNGEE. With 3 bases removed from V and 4 bases from J, the gap between germline ends came to 15 bases. This CDR3 region has 15 residues. The CDR3 sequence: CASSEQGRGADTQYF. CDR3 in DNA: TGTGCCAGCAGCGAACAGGGGAGGGGCGCAGATACGCAGTATTTT. Full variable domain (rest looked up from reference TRBV9 and TRBJ2-3): DSGVTQTPKHLITATGQRVTLRCSPRSGDLSVYWYQQSLDQGLQFLIQYYNGEERAKGNILERFSAQQFPDLHSELNLSSLELGDSALYFCASSEQGRGADTQYFGPGTRLTVL.

The rearrangement joins TRBV5-1 to TRBJ1-3; D is ambiguous. V dropped 0 bases and J dropped 0 bases, with 10 bases sitting between them. The germline CDR1 and CDR2 sequences are SGHRS and YFSETQ. The CDR3 spans 16 residues. CDR3 region: CASSLEGFLSGNTIYF. For the CDR3, the DNA is TGCGCCAGCAGCTTGGAAGGGTTCCTCTCTGGAAACACCATATATTTT.

V is TRBV5-1 and J is TRBJ2-5; TRBD1 or TRBD2 may be the D gene (5 bases each). The V gene's germline CDR1 is SGHRS and CDR2 YFSETQ. The CDR3 runs to 15 residues. V was trimmed by 4 bases and J by 7 bases, leaving 20 bases between them. CDR3 sequence reads: CASSPEPRGEWTQYF. CDR3 DNA: TGCGCCAGCAGCCCGGAACCACGGGGCGAGTGGACCCAGTACTTC. Supplemented by reference TRBV5-1 and TRBJ2-5, the full variable domain reads KAGVTQTPRYLIKTRGQQVTLSCSPISGHRSVSWYQQTPGQGLQFLFEYFSETQRNKGNFPGRFSGRQFSNSRSEMNVSTLELGDSALYLCASSPEPRGEWTQYFGPGTRLLVL.

This clone occurred once. This sequence joins TRBV30 and TRBJ1-6; D unclear. CDR1 and CDR2 from the germline V gene are GTSNPN and SVGIG (reference sequence). The CDR3 covers 12 residues. Trimming removed 1 base at V and 7 bases at J, with 5 bases between. The CDR3 region has the DNA TGTGCCTGGAGTGAGGGCAATTCACCCCTCCACTTT. Protein sequence: CAWSEGNSPLHF.

The rearrangement joins TRBV10-3 to TRBJ2-3; 8 nucleotides agree with TRBD2. Per germline, CDR1 ENHRY and CDR2 SYGVKD. CDR3 length equals 13 residues. J was trimmed by 4 bases and V by 6 bases; bases with no gene match: 3. DNA for the CDR3: TGTGCCATCAGCTATAGCGGGGCAGATACGCAGTATTTT. Protein: CAISYSGADTQYF.

This rearrangement joins TRBV7-9 to TRBJ1-4, with D maybe TRBD1 (5 bases). CDR3 size: 15 residues. CDR1 and CDR2 (germline): SEHNR, FQNEAQ (reference sequence). Trimming removed 6 bases from V and 6 bases from J, with 17 bases in between. CDR3 nucleotide sequence: TGTGCCAGCAGGTCCAAGCGGGCAGGGTATGAAAAACTGTTTTTT. Translation gives CASRSKRAGYEKLFF.

The V call is TRBV7-9, the J call TRBJ1-1; D is possibly TRBD1 (5 bases). V lost 5 bases to trimming and J lost 5 bases, with 6 bases between them. The V gene's germline CDR1 is SEHNR and CDR2 FQNEAQ (reference sequence). This CDR3 is 11 amino acids long. CDR3 protein: CASSRQTEAFF. Written as DNA, the CDR3 is TGTGCCAGCAGCAGACAGACTGAAGCTTTCTTT.